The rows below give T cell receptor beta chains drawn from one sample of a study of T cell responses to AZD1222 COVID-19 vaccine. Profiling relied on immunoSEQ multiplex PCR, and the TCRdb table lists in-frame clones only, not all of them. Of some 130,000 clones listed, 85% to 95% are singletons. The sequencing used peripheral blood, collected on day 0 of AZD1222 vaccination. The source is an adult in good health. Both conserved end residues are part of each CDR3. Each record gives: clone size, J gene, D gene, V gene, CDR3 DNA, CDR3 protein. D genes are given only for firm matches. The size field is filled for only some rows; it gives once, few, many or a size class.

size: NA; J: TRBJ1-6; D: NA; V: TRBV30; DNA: TGTGCCTGGTTGCCGGGCCCAGGGAATTCACCCCTCCACTTT; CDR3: CAWLPGPGNSPLHF
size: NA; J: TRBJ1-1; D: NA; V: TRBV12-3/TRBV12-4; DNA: TGTGCCAGCAGATTGAACGCGGACACTGAAGCTTTCTTT; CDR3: CASRLNADTEAFF
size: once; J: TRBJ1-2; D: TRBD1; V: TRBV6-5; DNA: TGTGCCAGCAGCACCACAGGGGGAGGCTACACCTTC; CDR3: CASSTTGGGYTF
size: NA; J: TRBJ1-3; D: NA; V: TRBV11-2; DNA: TGTGCCAGCAGCTTAGGCAAGGGAAACACCATATATTTT; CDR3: CASSLGKGNTIYF
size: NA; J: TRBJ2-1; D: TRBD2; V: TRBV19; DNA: TGTGCCAGTAGTGCGACTAGCGGGAGGGCAAATGAGCAGTTCTTC; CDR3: CASSATSGRANEQFF
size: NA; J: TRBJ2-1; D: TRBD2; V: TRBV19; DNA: TGTGCCAGAGATCCCTCAGACAGGTCTTTAGGCGGGAGGTCTAAAAGCTACAATGAGCAGTTCTTC; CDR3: CARDPSDRSLGGRSKSYNEQFF
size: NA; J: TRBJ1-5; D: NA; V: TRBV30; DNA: TGTGCCTGGAGCCAGTCTTGGGATCAGCCCCAGCATTTT; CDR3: CAWSQSWDQPQHF
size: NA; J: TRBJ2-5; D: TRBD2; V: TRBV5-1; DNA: TGCGCCAGCAGCTTAGTTAGCGGGACCCAAGAGACCCAGTACTTC; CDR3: CASSLVSGTQETQYF
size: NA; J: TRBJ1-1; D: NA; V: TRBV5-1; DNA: TGCGCCAGCAGCTTGGCCCTAGACTCCGGGGGCACTGAAGCTTTCTTT; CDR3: CASSLALDSGGTEAFF
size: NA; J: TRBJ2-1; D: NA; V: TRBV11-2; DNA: TGTGCCAGCAGCTTAAGAGGTACGGGAGACAATGAGCAGTTCTTC; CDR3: CASSLRGTGDNEQFF
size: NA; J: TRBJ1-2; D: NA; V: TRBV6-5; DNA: TGTGCCAGCAGTAGGACAGCCAGCAACTATGGCTACACCTTC; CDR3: CASSRTASNYGYTF
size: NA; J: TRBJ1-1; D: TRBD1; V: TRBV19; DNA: TGTGCCAGTAGTCCGAGACAGGGATCCATGAACACTGAAGCTTTCTTT; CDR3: CASSPRQGSMNTEAFF
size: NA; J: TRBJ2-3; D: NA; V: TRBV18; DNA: TGTGCCAGCTCACCCCGGGACGGCCGAGATACGCAGTATTTT; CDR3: CASSPRDGRDTQYF
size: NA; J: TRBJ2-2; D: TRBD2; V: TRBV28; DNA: TGTGCCAGCAGTTTAGTGACTAGCGGGGGAACCGGGGAGCTGTTTTTT; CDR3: CASSLVTSGGTGELFF
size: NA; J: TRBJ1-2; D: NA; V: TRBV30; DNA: TGTGCCTGGAGTGGGACCTACTATGGCTACACCTTC; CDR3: CAWSGTYYGYTF
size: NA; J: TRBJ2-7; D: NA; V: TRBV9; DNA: TGTGCCAGCAGCCTATCCGGGACCCCGAACGAGCAGTACTTC; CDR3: CASSLSGTPNEQYF
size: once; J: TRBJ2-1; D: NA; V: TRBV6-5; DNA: TGTGCCAGCAGTTCGAGGGATGAGCAGTTCTTC; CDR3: CASSSRDEQFF
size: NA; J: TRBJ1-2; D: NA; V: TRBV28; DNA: TGTGCCAGCAGCCCAGGGGACCGAGCTAACTATGGCTACACCTTC; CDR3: CASSPGDRANYGYTF
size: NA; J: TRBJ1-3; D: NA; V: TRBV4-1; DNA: TGCGCCAGCAGCCATTATTATCACTCTGGAAACACCATATATTTT; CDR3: CASSHYYHSGNTIYF
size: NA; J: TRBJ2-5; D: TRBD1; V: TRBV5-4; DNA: TGTGCCAGCAGCTCCGGACAGGGCGGAAGGGAGACCCAGTACTTC; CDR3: CASSSGQGGRETQYF
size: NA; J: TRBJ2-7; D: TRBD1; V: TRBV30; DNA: TGTGCCTGGAGTGTACTGAACAGGGGGTACGAGCAGTACTTC; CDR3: CAWSVLNRGYEQYF
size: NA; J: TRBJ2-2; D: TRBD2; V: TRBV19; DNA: TGTGCCAGTACGCCCGGACTAGCGGGAACCACGAACACCGGGGAGCTGTTTTTT; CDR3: CASTPGLAGTTNTGELFF
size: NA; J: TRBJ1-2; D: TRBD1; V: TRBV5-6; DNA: TGTGCCAGCAGCCCGGGACAGAACTATGGCTACACCTTC; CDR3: CASSPGQNYGYTF
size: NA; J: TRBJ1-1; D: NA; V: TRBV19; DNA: TGTGCCAGTATTGTCGGGACTGAAGCTTTCTTT; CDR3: CASIVGTEAFF
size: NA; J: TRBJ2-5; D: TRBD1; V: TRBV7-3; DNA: TGTGCCAGCAGCTTAAAGGGACAGATACAAGAGACCCAGTACTTC; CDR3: CASSLKGQIQETQYF
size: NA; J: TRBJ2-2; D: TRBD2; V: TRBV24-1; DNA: TGTGCCACCAGTGATTTAGGGACTAGCGGGACCGGGGAGCTGTTTTTT; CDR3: CATSDLGTSGTGELFF
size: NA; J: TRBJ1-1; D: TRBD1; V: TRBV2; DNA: TGTGCCAGCGCCGGGACAGGGGTCACTGAAGCTTTCTTT; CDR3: CASAGTGVTEAFF
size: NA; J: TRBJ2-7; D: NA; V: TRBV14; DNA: TGTGCCAGCAGCCAAAACAGGGGGGGCTACGAGCAGTACTTC; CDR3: CASSQNRGGYEQYF
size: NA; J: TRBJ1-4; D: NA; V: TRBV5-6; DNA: TGTGCCAGCAGCTTGGGACGAGGGGCCTCAACTAATGAAAAACTGTTTTTT; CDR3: CASSLGRGASTNEKLFF
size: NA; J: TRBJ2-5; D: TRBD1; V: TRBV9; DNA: TGTGCCAGCAGCCTAACGGGACAGGGGTCTGAGACCCAGTACTTC; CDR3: CASSLTGQGSETQYF
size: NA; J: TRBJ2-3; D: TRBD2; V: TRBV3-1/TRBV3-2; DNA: TGTGCCAGCAGCTCAGCGGGAACTAGCGAAACCAACACAGATACGCAGTATTTT; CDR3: CASSSAGTSETNTDTQYF
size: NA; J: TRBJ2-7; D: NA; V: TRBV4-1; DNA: TGCGCCAGCAGCCAAGATCTGGGGGCAGGGGGGGAGCAGTACTTC; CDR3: CASSQDLGAGGEQYF
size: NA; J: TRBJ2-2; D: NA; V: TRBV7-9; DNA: TGTGCCAGCAGCTTAGGAGGGACCGGGGAGCTGTTTTTT; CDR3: CASSLGGTGELFF
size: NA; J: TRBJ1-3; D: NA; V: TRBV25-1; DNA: TGTGCCAGCAGTTCGGACAGCAAAAGCTCTGGAAACACCATATATTTT; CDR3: CASSSDSKSSGNTIYF
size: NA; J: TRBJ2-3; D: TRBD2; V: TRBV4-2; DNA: TGTGCCAGCAGCCAAGATGGGATAGCGGGAGATACGCAGTATTTT; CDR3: CASSQDGIAGDTQYF
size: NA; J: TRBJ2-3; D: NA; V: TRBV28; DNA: TGTGCCAGCAGCCTAGTGCGGTCTTTAGAGTATTTT; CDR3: CASSLVRSLEYF
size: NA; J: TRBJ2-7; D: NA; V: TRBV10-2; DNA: TGCGCCAGCGGGACTGGGCTAGCAACCCCCGAGCAGTACTTC; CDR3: CASGTGLATPEQYF
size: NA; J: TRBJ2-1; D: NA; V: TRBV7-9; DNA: TGTGCCAGCAGCTTAGGGACAGCGGATGAGCAGTTCTTC; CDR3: CASSLGTADEQFF
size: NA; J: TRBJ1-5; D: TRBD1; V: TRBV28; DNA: TGTGCCAGCAGAGCCTACAGGGGGAGTGGGAATCAGCCCCAGCATTTT; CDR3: CASRAYRGSGNQPQHF